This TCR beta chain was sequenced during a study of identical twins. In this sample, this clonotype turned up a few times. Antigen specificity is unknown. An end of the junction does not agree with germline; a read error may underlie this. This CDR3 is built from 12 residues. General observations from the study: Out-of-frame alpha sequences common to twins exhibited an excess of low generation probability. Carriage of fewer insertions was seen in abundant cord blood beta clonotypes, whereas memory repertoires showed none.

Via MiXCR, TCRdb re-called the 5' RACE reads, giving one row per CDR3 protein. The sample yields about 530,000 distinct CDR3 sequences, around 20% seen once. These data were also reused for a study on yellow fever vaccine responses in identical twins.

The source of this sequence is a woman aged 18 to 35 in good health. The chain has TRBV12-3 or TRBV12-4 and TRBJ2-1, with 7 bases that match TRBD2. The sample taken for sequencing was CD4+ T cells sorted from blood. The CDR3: CASSFEPGLRTF. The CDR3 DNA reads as TGTGCCAGCAGCTTTGAACCGGGACTACGTACATTC.